This is a list of T cell receptor beta chains from one sample in a study of T cells of healthy individuals. TCRdb recomputed calls from the 5' RACE reads with MiXCR, one row per CDR3 protein. Among roughly 87,000 distinct CDR3 sequences listed, around 17% were seen once. All receptors come from a human donor in good health. Each CDR3 is given with its conserved first and last residue. A D gene is named only where the DNA matches it firmly. Size tells how often a clone was seen (once, few, many) or the class of an expanded clone, and some rows leave it out.

size: few
J: TRBJ1-2
D: NA
length: 12
V: TRBV6-5
DNA: TGTGCCAGCAGTTACTGGGTGATTGGGTACACCTTC
CDR3: CASSYWVIGYTF

size: few
J: TRBJ2-1
D: NA
length: 12
V: TRBV28
DNA: TGTGCCAGCAGTTCCCGAAAGTCTGAGCAGTTCTTC
CDR3: CASSSRKSEQFF

size: few
J: TRBJ2-7
D: TRBD1
length: 16
V: TRBV7-6
DNA: TGTGCCAGCAGCTTAGCATATAGGGACAGGAGAGACGAGCAGTACTTC
CDR3: CASSLAYRDRRDEQYF

size: NA
J: TRBJ2-6
D: TRBD1
length: 17
V: TRBV12-3/TRBV12-4
DNA: TGTGCCAGCAGTCCGGGACAGCAATACTCTGGGGCCAACGTCCTGACTTTC
CDR3: CASSPGQQYSGANVLTF

size: few
J: TRBJ2-4
D: TRBD2
length: 17
V: TRBV20-1
DNA: TGCAGTGCGAGTGGGCCCCTGACTAGCGACGAAAAAAACATTCAGTACTTC
CDR3: CSASGPLTSDEKNIQYF

size: NA
J: TRBJ2-3
D: TRBD2
length: 14
V: TRBV5-1
DNA: TGCGCCAGCAGCTTGGGGGGAGGGCCAGATACGCAGTATTTT
CDR3: CASSLGGGPDTQYF

size: many
J: TRBJ1-4
D: NA
length: 14
V: TRBV7-9
DNA: TGTGCCAGTCCGGCCCCAGGGTTCGGTGAAAAACTGTTTTTT
CDR3: CASPAPGFGEKLFF

size: many
J: TRBJ1-5
D: NA
length: 13
V: TRBV20-1
DNA: TGCAGTGCTAGAGATTGGGGGAATCAGCCCCAGCATTTT
CDR3: CSARDWGNQPQHF

size: NA
J: TRBJ2-7
D: TRBD1
length: 15
V: TRBV3-1
DNA: TGTGCCAGCAGCCAAGGAGGGACAGGGACAACCGAGCAGTACTTC
CDR3: CASSQGGTGTTEQYF

size: NA
J: TRBJ2-7
D: TRBD2
length: 16
V: TRBV28
DNA: TGTGCCAGCAGTTGGAGACTAGCAGCAGGTGGCTACGAGCAGTACTTC
CDR3: CASSWRLAAGGYEQYF

size: few
J: TRBJ1-1
D: TRBD1
length: 19
V: TRBV29-1
DNA: TGCAGCGTTGGGTTGTTCGAACCGGGACAGGGTAAATTGAACACTGAAGCTTTCTTT
CDR3: CSVGLFEPGQGKLNTEAFF

size: many
J: TRBJ2-7
D: NA
length: 13
V: TRBV7-2
DNA: TGTGCCAGCAGCCTAGGACGGAGATACGAGCAGTACTTC
CDR3: CASSLGRRYEQYF

size: NA
J: TRBJ1-6
D: NA
length: 15
V: TRBV3-1
DNA: TGTGCCAGCAGCCATCGGAGGGGGGCAGGTTCACCCCTCCACTTT
CDR3: CASSHRRGAGSPLHF

size: NA
J: TRBJ1-1
D: NA
length: 13
V: TRBV7-9
DNA: TGTGCCAGCAGCTTAGAGGGGAGGACTGAAGCTTTCTTT
CDR3: CASSLEGRTEAFF

size: few
J: TRBJ2-2
D: NA
length: 16
V: TRBV4-2
DNA: TGTGCCAGCAGCCAAGAAGACGAATTGGACACCGGGGAGCTGTTTTTT
CDR3: CASSQEDELDTGELFF

size: many
J: TRBJ2-3
D: TRBD1
length: 14
V: TRBV7-2
DNA: TGTGCCAGCAGCTCGACAGGGAAAACAGATACGCAGTATTTT
CDR3: CASSSTGKTDTQYF

size: few
J: TRBJ2-5
D: TRBD1
length: 16
V: TRBV4-1
DNA: TGCGCCAGCAGCCAAGATGGGACAGGGGGCGATGAGACCCAGTACTTC
CDR3: CASSQDGTGGDETQYF

size: few
J: TRBJ1-4
D: NA
length: 14
V: TRBV2
DNA: TGTGCCAGCAGGGAAATTCGGCTAAATGAAAAACTGTTTTTT
CDR3: CASREIRLNEKLFF

size: NA
J: TRBJ2-7
D: TRBD2
length: 15
V: TRBV5-1
DNA: TGCGCCAGCAGCCGAACTAGCGGGTTTACCTACGAGCAGTACTTC
CDR3: CASSRTSGFTYEQYF

size: NA
J: TRBJ2-7
D: TRBD2
length: 16
V: TRBV6-2/TRBV6-3
DNA: TGTGCCAGCAGTAACCGTGGACTAGCGGGGCCTGGGGAGCAGTACTTC
CDR3: CASSNRGLAGPGEQYF

size: once
J: TRBJ2-7
D: TRBD1
length: 16
V: TRBV7-9
DNA: TGTGCCAGCAGCTTAGCGGGTACAGGGGCGAAATACGAGCAGTACTTC
CDR3: CASSLAGTGAKYEQYF

size: few
J: TRBJ2-2
D: TRBD1
length: 14
V: TRBV6-6
DNA: TGTGCCAGCAGCTGGACAGGGGGCGCCGGGGAGCTGTTTTTT
CDR3: CASSWTGGAGELFF

size: many
J: TRBJ2-4
D: TRBD1
length: 14
V: TRBV29-1
DNA: TGCAGCGTTCTCCCTGACAGGGTCGGGGACATTCAGTACTTC
CDR3: CSVLPDRVGDIQYF

size: NA
J: TRBJ2-5
D: NA
length: 10
V: TRBV20-1
DNA: TGCAGTGCTGATGAAGAGACCCAGTACTTC
CDR3: CSADEETQYF

size: few
J: TRBJ2-7
D: NA
length: 11
V: TRBV28
DNA: TGTGCCAGCAGTCCCTTCGGGGAGCAGTACTTC
CDR3: CASSPFGEQYF

size: few
J: TRBJ1-1
D: NA
length: 16
V: TRBV28
DNA: TGTGCCAGCAGCCGCGACAGAGGATGGGGGGTGACTGAAGCTTTCTTT
CDR3: CASSRDRGWGVTEAFF

size: NA
J: TRBJ1-1
D: NA
length: 15
V: TRBV5-1
DNA: TGCGCCAGCAGCTTGGCGTTGGGTGGAGGCACTGAAGCTTTCTTT
CDR3: CASSLALGGGTEAFF

size: few
J: TRBJ2-1
D: NA
length: 13
V: TRBV24-1
DNA: TGTGCCACCATGGACAGAACTTACAATGAGCAGTTCTTC
CDR3: CATMDRTYNEQFF

size: many
J: TRBJ2-1
D: NA
length: 15
V: TRBV28
DNA: TGTGCCAGCAGTTTGTCCGGGTTGGGGTACAATGAGCAGTTCTTC
CDR3: CASSLSGLGYNEQFF

size: NA
J: TRBJ2-7
D: NA
length: 14
V: TRBV7-9
DNA: TGTGCCAGCAGTTTAGGGACCTACGCCTACGAGCAGTACTTC
CDR3: CASSLGTYAYEQYF

size: few
J: TRBJ2-2
D: TRBD2
length: 19
V: TRBV6-2/TRBV6-3
DNA: TGTGCCAGCAGTTACCAGGGACTAGCGGGAGGTGCCAACACCGGGGAGCTGTTTTTT
CDR3: CASSYQGLAGGANTGELFF

size: once
J: TRBJ1-1
D: NA
length: 15
V: TRBV5-1
DNA: TGCGCCAGCAGCTTGGTAGCTCAGGGAAGTACTAAAGCTTTCTTT
CDR3: CASSLVAQGSTKAFF

size: NA
J: TRBJ2-1
D: TRBD1
length: 15
V: TRBV5-1
DNA: TGCGCCAGCAGCCCGATTCCGGGACAGGGCAATGAGCAGTTCTTC
CDR3: CASSPIPGQGNEQFF

size: NA
J: TRBJ2-5
D: TRBD2
length: 14
V: TRBV5-1
DNA: TGCGCCAGCACCGACCTGACTAGCGGGGGGCCGTGGGACTTC
CDR3: CASTDLTSGGPWDF

size: many
J: TRBJ2-2
D: NA
length: 15
V: TRBV7-2
DNA: TGTGCCAGCAGCGTCACGAAAATTAACACCGGGGAGCTGTTTTTT
CDR3: CASSVTKINTGELFF

size: NA
J: TRBJ2-4
D: NA
length: 15
V: TRBV30
DNA: TGTGCCTGGGCCCCTCAGAGAACAGCCAAAAACATTCAGTACTTC
CDR3: CAWAPQRTAKNIQYF

size: many
J: TRBJ2-7
D: NA
length: 11
V: TRBV7-9
DNA: TGTGCCAGCAGCCCAGGCTACGAGCAGTACTTC
CDR3: CASSPGYEQYF

size: NA
J: TRBJ2-5
D: NA
length: 17
V: TRBV5-6
DNA: TGTGCCAGCAGCTTGAGATCCGGCAACCGTGGGCAAGAGACCCAGTACTTC
CDR3: CASSLRSGNRGQETQYF

size: NA
J: TRBJ2-3
D: NA
length: 14
V: TRBV7-9
DNA: TGTGCCAGCAGCGCGAATGGAGGGGCCGATACGCAGTATTTT
CDR3: CASSANGGADTQYF

size: NA
J: TRBJ1-5
D: NA
length: 13
V: TRBV24-1
DNA: TGTGCCACCAGTGCAGCAGGAGCTCAGCCCCAGCATTTT
CDR3: CATSAAGAQPQHF

size: medium-sized
J: TRBJ2-3
D: TRBD2
length: 16
V: TRBV20-1
DNA: TGCAGTGCTACCCTACTAGCGGAGGTATCGCGAGATACGCAGTATTTT
CDR3: CSATLLAEVSRDTQYF

size: few
J: TRBJ2-1
D: TRBD1
length: 17
V: TRBV15
DNA: TGTGCCACCAGCGCAATCACAGGGGGCAGCTCCTACAATGAGCAGTTCTTC
CDR3: CATSAITGGSSYNEQFF

size: few
J: TRBJ2-2
D: NA
length: 16
V: TRBV7-2
DNA: TGTGCCAGCAGCTTACCGGGACTGGGAGTCACCGGGGAGCTGTTTTTT
CDR3: CASSLPGLGVTGELFF

size: few
J: TRBJ1-1
D: NA
length: 14
V: TRBV3-1
DNA: TGTGCCAGCAGCCAAGAACAGATGAACACTGAAGCTTTCTTT
CDR3: CASSQEQMNTEAFF

size: few
J: TRBJ2-7
D: TRBD2
length: 16
V: TRBV28
DNA: TGTGCCAGCAGTCTATTACAGCTAGCGGGAGGGCACGAGCAGTACTTC
CDR3: CASSLLQLAGGHEQYF

size: many
J: TRBJ1-1
D: NA
length: 14
V: TRBV29-1
DNA: TGCAGCGTTGTGATTGCTGGATCGAACACTGAAGCTTTCTTT
CDR3: CSVVIAGSNTEAFF

size: NA
J: TRBJ2-2
D: NA
length: 13
V: TRBV12-3/TRBV12-4
DNA: TGTGCCAGCAGCTCCAGGGTGTCGGGGGAGCTGTTTTTT
CDR3: CASSSRVSGELFF

size: few
J: TRBJ1-4
D: NA
length: 18
V: TRBV25-1
DNA: TGTGCCAGCAGTGAATTCTCAGGAGGGTTAACAACTAATGAAAAACTGTTTTTT
CDR3: CASSEFSGGLTTNEKLFF

size: few
J: TRBJ1-2
D: TRBD1
length: 14
V: TRBV27
DNA: TGTGCCAGCAGTTTGACAGGGGGGTACTATGGCTACACCTTC
CDR3: CASSLTGGYYGYTF

size: NA
J: TRBJ2-7
D: NA
length: 13
V: TRBV5-4
DNA: TGTGCCAGCAGCGGCTCACAGGGAAGAGAGCAGTACTTC
CDR3: CASSGSQGREQYF